This record concerns one TCR beta chain sequence. This record comes from a study of blood T cell repertoires in COVID-19. Study background: T cells, B-cell-depleted T cells, or PBMCs supplied cDNA or gDNA.

The CDR3 has 13 amino acids. The V gene end was trimmed by 3 bases and the J gene end by 8 bases; junction bases not matched to a gene: 6. Data came from immunoSEQ multiplex PCR; TCRdb stores just in-frame clones and leaves some out. The sample contains around 150,000 clones, about four fifths of which appear only once. The chain recombines TRBV12-3 or TRBV12-4 with TRBJ1-2, with 7 bases lining up with TRBD1. The sequencing input was peripheral blood. This clonotype was obtained from a human donor in a cohort sampled during active COVID-19. The CDR3 region has the DNA TGTGCCAGCAGTTTCGAGGGGGCGCGGGGCTACACCTTC. Residues: CASSFEGARGYTF.